Sequencing of this TCR beta chain was carried out in a study of blood T cell repertoires in COVID-19. The CDR3 has 16 amino acids. The V gene's germline CDR1 is SEHNR and CDR2 FQNEAQ (reference sequence). V was clipped by 5 bases and J by 4 bases; unmatched bases: 9. In terms of age and location, participants ranged from about 18 to 100 years and lived in under 30 US areas. Cohort placement rested on clinical history that participants reported themselves. What the recovered Cohort 3 donors had was two negative PCRs, clearance, or symptom resolution. Some clones are missing from TCRdb's copy, which holds only in-frame ones; the method was immunoSEQ multiplex PCR. The sample lists over 150,000 clones; less than 85% were seen once.

The chain carries TRBV7-9 and TRBJ2-1; 9 bases are a match to TRBD1. Sequencing input: PBMCs or T cells enriched from blood (not recorded which). This clonotype originated in a woman aged 25 to 39 who had recovered from COVID-19. The DNA of the CDR3 is TGTGCCAGCAGCACCTCGCGGGACAGGGTTTACAATGAGCAGTTCTTC. Translated, it gives CASSTSRDRVYNEQFF.